A selection of T cell receptor beta chains follows, all from one sample in a study of T cells in localized non-small cell lung cancer. Sequencing was performed with immunoSEQ multiplex PCR; in TCRdb, only in-frame clones are kept and a portion is missing. The table lists approximately 12,000 clones, around 80% of them singletons. Sample: peripheral blood, taken before any cancer treatment. These receptors were collected from a male donor older than 55 with stage I lung adenocarcinoma. The CDR3 runs from the conserved cysteine through the conserved F or W. The D gene is left open where the match is weak. The listing skips clone size in some rows; elsewhere it reads once, few, many or a size class.

j_gene | v_gene | abundance | d_gene | CDR3nt | CDR3aa
TRBJ2-3 | TRBV29-1 | few | TRBD2 | TGCAGCGTTGACCTTGCGGGAGAAGATACGCAGTATTTT | CSVDLAGEDTQYF
TRBJ2-2 | TRBV7-8 | - | TRBD2 | TGTGCCAGCAGCTTCCCCCCTAGACTAGCGGGAGGGCCTTTCACCGGGGAGCTGTTTTTT | CASSFPPRLAGGPFTGELFF
TRBJ2-3 | TRBV5-1 | - | - | TGCGCCAGCAGCCTAGCCCTCAACCCAACAGATACGCAGTATTTT | CASSLALNPTDTQYF
TRBJ2-7 | TRBV7-3 | - | TRBD2 | TGTGCCAGCAGCTTAGTAGCGGGAGTAGGATACGAGCAGTACTTC | CASSLVAGVGYEQYF
TRBJ2-1 | TRBV6-6 | once | - | TGTGCCAGCTGGGCAGACTACAATGAGCAGTTCTTC | CASWADYNEQFF
TRBJ2-1 | TRBV7-2 | - | - | TGTGCCAGCAGCTTATACCCCCGGTACAGCTCCTACAATGAGCAGTTCTTC | CASSLYPRYSSYNEQFF
TRBJ2-5 | TRBV10-1 | - | - | TGCGCCAGCAGTGCCAGGGGAGTTGGGACCCAGTACTTC | CASSARGVGTQYF
TRBJ1-2 | TRBV25-1 | - | - | TGTGCCAGCAGCGAAAATTCAGGGGATGGCTACACCTTC | CASSENSGDGYTF
TRBJ2-1 | TRBV5-1 | - | - | TGCGCCAGCAGCTTGTACGGGACCCCCGGCAACAATGAGCAGTTCTTC | CASSLYGTPGNNEQFF
TRBJ2-5 | TRBV4-1 | - | - | TGCGCCAGCAGCCAAGTTCAACTTCGGGGGGAGACCCAGTACTTC | CASSQVQLRGETQYF
TRBJ1-6 | TRBV5-4 | once | - | TGTGCCAGCAGCTCCCGACAGAATAATTCACCCCTCCACTTT | CASSSRQNNSPLHF
TRBJ2-5 | TRBV5-4 | - | TRBD2 | TGTGCCAGCAGCCTCGGGACTATCGAGACCCAGTACTTC | CASSLGTIETQYF
TRBJ2-1 | TRBV9 | - | TRBD2 | TGTGCCAGCAGCGTAGGGGGTAGCGGGAGGGAAGGTTACAATGAGCAGTTCTTC | CASSVGGSGREGYNEQFF
TRBJ1-5 | TRBV29-1 | - | - | TGCAGCGTTGCCATGGGATATAGCAATCAGCCCCAGCATTTT | CSVAMGYSNQPQHF
TRBJ2-7 | TRBV2 | - | TRBD1 | TGTGCCAGCAGCTCCAACAGGGGCGGAACCTACGAGCAGTACTTC | CASSSNRGGTYEQYF
TRBJ1-1 | TRBV7-8 | - | TRBD1 | TGTGCCAGCAGCTCCCCGACAGGGACCCGATCTGAAGCTTTCTTT | CASSSPTGTRSEAFF
TRBJ2-4 | TRBV7-8 | - | TRBD1 | TGTGCCAGCAGCTTAATTGGGACAGGGGGCCGAGTAAACATTCAGTACTTC | CASSLIGTGGRVNIQYF
TRBJ1-3 | TRBV2 | - | - | TGTGCCAGCAGTCTTCCCCGGGGTCCTCGTGGAAACACCATATATTTT | CASSLPRGPRGNTIYF
TRBJ1-3 | TRBV18 | once | TRBD1 | TGTGCCAGCTCACCGAGCCAGGGGGCTAATGGAAACACCATATATTTT | CASSPSQGANGNTIYF
TRBJ1-1 | TRBV19 | - | TRBD1 | TGTGCCAGTAGCCCGATTCGACAGGGCCGCGGAGACACTGAAGCTTTCTTT | CASSPIRQGRGDTEAFF
TRBJ1-1 | TRBV6-4 | - | - | TGTGCCAGCAGTGAGACAGCTCGTAACACTGAAGCTTTCTTT | CASSETARNTEAFF
TRBJ1-4 | TRBV7-9 | - | - | TGTGCCATCTCGCGTCGGGACGCCCTTAATGAAAAACTGTTTTTT | CAISRRDALNEKLFF
TRBJ2-5 | TRBV11-2 | - | - | TGTGCCAGCAGCTTAGATCGAATGGTTCGTGAGACCCAGTACTTC | CASSLDRMVRETQYF
TRBJ2-1 | TRBV29-1 | - | - | TGCAGCGTTGTAGGGGTCCTAAGCTCCTACAATGAGCAGTTCTTC | CSVVGVLSSYNEQFF
TRBJ2-4 | TRBV2 | - | - | TGTGCCAGCAGTGAGTGGTCAGGGGATCTAAACATTCAGTACTTC | CASSEWSGDLNIQYF
TRBJ2-2 | TRBV10-3 | - | - | TGTGCCATCACCCAACAGGGTGTAGGGACCGGGGAGCTGTTTTTT | CAITQQGVGTGELFF
TRBJ1-1 | TRBV7-9 | few | TRBD1 | TGTGCCAGCAGCTTATCTGGACAGGAAATATATGAAGCTTTCTTT | CASSLSGQEIYEAFF
TRBJ1-4 | TRBV19 | - | - | TGTGCCAGTAGTAGCGGACAGAACAACAATGAAAAACTGTTTTTT | CASSSGQNNNEKLFF